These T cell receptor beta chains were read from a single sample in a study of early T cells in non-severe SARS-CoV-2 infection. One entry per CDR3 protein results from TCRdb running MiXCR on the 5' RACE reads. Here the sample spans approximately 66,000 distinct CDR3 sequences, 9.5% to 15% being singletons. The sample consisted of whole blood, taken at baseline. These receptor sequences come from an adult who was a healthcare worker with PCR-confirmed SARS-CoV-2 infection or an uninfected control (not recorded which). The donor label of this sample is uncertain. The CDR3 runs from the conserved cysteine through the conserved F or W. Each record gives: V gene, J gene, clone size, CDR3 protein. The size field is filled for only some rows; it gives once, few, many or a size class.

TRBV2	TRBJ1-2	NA	CASNGYGYTF
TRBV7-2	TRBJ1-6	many	CASSLARGRNSPLHF
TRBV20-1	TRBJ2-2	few	CSAKRTGNTGELFF
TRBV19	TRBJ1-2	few	CASSGYNYGYTF
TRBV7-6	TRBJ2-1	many	CASSLAGGLSSYNEQFF
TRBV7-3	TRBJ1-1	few	CASSLYTDTEAFF
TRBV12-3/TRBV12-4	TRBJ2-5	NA	CASIHRGPDPKETQYF
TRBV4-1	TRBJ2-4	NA	CASSQSKLYPGLAKNIQYF
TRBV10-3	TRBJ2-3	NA	CAISEAGALDTQYF
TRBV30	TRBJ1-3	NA	CAWTQDRVRNTIYF
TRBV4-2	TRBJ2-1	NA	CASSQEVASYNEQFF
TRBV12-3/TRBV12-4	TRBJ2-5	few	CASSLGRTQETQYF
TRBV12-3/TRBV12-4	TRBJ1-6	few	CASSLRQKDSPLHF
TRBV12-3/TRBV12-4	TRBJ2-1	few	CASSLSDRGNEQFF
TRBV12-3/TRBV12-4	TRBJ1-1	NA	CASSFLAGGRGTEAFF
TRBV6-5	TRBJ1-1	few	CASSYSGTANTEAFF
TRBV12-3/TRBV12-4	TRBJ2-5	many	CASSIGLAAETQYF
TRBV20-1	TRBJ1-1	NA	CSARDRGSNTEAFF
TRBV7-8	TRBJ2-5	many	CASSPYRDRGRPETQYF
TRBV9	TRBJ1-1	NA	CASSAIDRLNTEAFF
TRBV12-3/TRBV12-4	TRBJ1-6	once	CASSFRAAYNSPLHF
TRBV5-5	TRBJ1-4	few	CASTEMGNEKLFF
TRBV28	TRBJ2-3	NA	CASSSSFRDRTDTQYF
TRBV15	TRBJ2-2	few	CATSRDYSGGASNTGELFF
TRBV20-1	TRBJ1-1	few	CSARVKMNTEAFF
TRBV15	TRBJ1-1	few	CATSRDPAGNFEAFF
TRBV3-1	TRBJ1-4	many	CASSQRTGGNEKLFF
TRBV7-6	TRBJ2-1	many	CASSSQPSGSYNEQFF
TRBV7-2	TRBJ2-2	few	CASSLVSGFTGELFF
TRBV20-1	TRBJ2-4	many	CSARDSQRSAKNIQYF
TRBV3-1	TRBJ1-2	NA	CASSHRGINYGYTF
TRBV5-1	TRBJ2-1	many	CASSPLPGTSGNNEQFF
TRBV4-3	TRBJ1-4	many	CASSHDPGGNEKLFF
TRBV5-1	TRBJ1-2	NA	CASSSEFRTGGPQDGYTF
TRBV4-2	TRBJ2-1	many	CASSQDRLAGDYNEQFF
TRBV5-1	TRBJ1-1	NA	CASSLDINTEAFF
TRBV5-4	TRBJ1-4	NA	CATTKVGTGHEKLFF
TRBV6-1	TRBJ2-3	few	CATQNRQGRTDTQYF
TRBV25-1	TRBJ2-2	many	CASSDRQGGVF
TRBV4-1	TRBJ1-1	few	CASSHPGQGSTEAFF
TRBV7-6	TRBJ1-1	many	CASTEGQSGTEAFF
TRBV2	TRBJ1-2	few	CASSGDSNYGYTF
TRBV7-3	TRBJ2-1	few	CASSLQSSGAYNEQFF
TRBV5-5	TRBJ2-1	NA	CASSRGALSSYNEQFF
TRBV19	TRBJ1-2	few	CASTRGMDRENYGYTF
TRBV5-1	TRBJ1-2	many	CASSSGTNYGYTF
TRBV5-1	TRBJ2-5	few	CASSLPLGTGGETQYF
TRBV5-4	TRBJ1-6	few	CASSSTGLASPLHF
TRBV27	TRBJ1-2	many	CASSLDGAGYGYTF
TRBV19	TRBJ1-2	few	CASSIPRIDGYTF
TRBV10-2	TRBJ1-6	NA	CASKVPGDSPLHF
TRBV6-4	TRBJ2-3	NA	CASSESGGRADTQYF
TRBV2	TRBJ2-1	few	CASSRRPNNEQFF
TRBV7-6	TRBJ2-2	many	CASSVRQGSGELFF